These 15 T cell receptor beta chains share one sample of origin, sequenced in a study of shared clonotypes between healthy human individuals. Repertoires were generated with immunoSEQ multiplex PCR, while TCRdb's copy carries only in-frame clones and drops some. In the table there are 2 million to 2.5 million clones, 85% to 95% of which are singletons. Sequenced material: naive CD4+ T cells sorted from blood. Subset of the sample: CD45RA+ positively selected. The receptors were gathered from a man younger than 30 in good health.

This clone was counted ten times or more. The chain employs TRBV30 and TRBJ1-5; unclear D gene. V lost 1 base and J lost 7, with 11 bases in between. Germline V gene data show CDR1 as GTSNPN and CDR2 as SVGIG (reference sequence). The CDR3 is 13 residues long. CDR3 region: CAWSEKGLQPQHF. The DNA of the CDR3 is TGTGCCTGGAGTGAGAAGGGTCTCCAGCCCCAGCATTTT.

The chain joins TRBV7-2 to TRBJ2-5; tentatively, D is TRBD2 (6 bases). The V gene's germline CDR1 is SGHTA and CDR2 FQGNSA. CDR3 length: 14 residues. V dropped 5 bases and J dropped 9 bases, with 19 bases sitting between them. In DNA form, the CDR3 reads TGTGCCAGCAGCCCCACGGGACTTGCGGAGGCCCAGTACTTC. This encodes CASSPTGLAEAQYF.

The chain has TRBV6-1 and TRBJ1-5; D is uncertain. V was pared by 6 bases and J by 0 bases, with 12 bases between. The germline CDR1 and CDR2 sequences are MNHNS and SASEGT. This CDR3 region has 15 residues. The CDR3 nucleotides read TGTGCCAGCAGCTTCACACCTAATAGCAATCAGCCCCAGCATTTT. This encodes CASSFTPNSNQPQHF.

This sequence joins TRBV9 and TRBJ2-1, with 8 bases matching TRBD2. J gave up 4 bases and V 0 bases, and 9 bases lay outside the gene matches. The CDR3 has 17 amino acids. Germline lookup yields CDR1 SGDLS and CDR2 YYNGEE. CDR3 coding DNA: TGTGCCAGCAGCGTAGCTCCCGGCGGGAGGCTTTACAATGAGCAGTTCTTC. Its translation is CASSVAPGGRLYNEQFF.

As DNA, the CDR3 is TGCGCCAGCAGTCAATCAGATTTCCCCAGCAGGCTCGGGAAGACCCAGTACTTC. Translation: CASSQSDFPSRLGKTQYF. This chain uses TRBV23-1 with TRBJ2-5; possible D gene TRBD2, 5 bases. TRBV23-1 carries the ORF label, with uncertain function. CDR3 size: 18 residues. The V end lost 0 bases, the J end lost 6 bases, and 23 bases lay between the germline ends.

V and J are TRBV5-8 and TRBJ2-3; TRBD1 matches 10 bases. V lost 2 bases and J lost 6; bases outside the gene matches: 3. The germline gives CDR1 SGHTS, CDR2 YDEGEE. The CDR3 totals 14 residues. CDR3 DNA: TGTGCCAGCAGCTTTGGACAGGGGGGTGATACGCAGTATTTT. Translating gives CASSFGQGGDTQYF.

This chain connects TRBV5-5 to TRBJ1-6; TRBD1 aligns across 7 bases. Trimming removed 4 bases from V and 1 base from J; junction bases left unmatched: 2. Germline V gene data show CDR1 as SGHKS and CDR2 as YYEKEE (reference sequence). The CDR3 extends over 15 amino acids. The CDR3 DNA reads as TGTGCCAGCAGCAGGGGACAGTCCTATAATTCACCCCTCCACTTT. Its translation is CASSRGQSYNSPLHF.

As regards this clone: This specimen includes other DNA sequences encoding the same CDR3. The chain links TRBV11-2 to TRBJ1-4; D not certain. The V gene lost 5 bases and the J gene lost 0 bases, with 10 bases spanning the gap. The CDR3 has 15 residues. Per the germline V gene, CDR1 is SGHAT and CDR2 is FQNNGV. CDR3: CASSPGGATNEKLFF. CDR3 sequence (DNA): TGTGCCAGCAGCCCCGGTGGGGCAACTAATGAAAAACTGTTTTTT.

V usage is TRBV28 and J usage is TRBJ2-7; no clear D gene. Trimming took off 7 bases at V and 0 bases at J, with 10 bases between the two ends. Germline CDR1 MDHEN, CDR2 SYDVKM. The CDR3 sequence is 13 residues long. CDR3 protein: CASTSGPSYEQYF. The CDR3 DNA follows: TGTGCCAGCACATCCGGGCCCTCCTACGAGCAGTACTTC.

A word on this clone: At one end, the junction sequence differs from germline, possibly due to a read error. This chain links TRBV11-2 with TRBJ2-7, with D possibly TRBD1 on 5 matching bases. CDR1 and CDR2 (germline): SGHAT, FQNNGV. The CDR3 extends over 15 amino acids. CDR3 loop: CASSLDLQGGYEQYF. DNA for the CDR3: TGTGCCAGCAGCCTAGACCTCCAGGGTGGGTACGAGCAGTACTTC.

This clone was detected once. J is TRBJ2-7 and V is TRBV5-1; TRBD1 matches 12 bases. The V segment lost 1 base and the J segment 7 bases; nucleotides outside the gene matches: 9. The CDR3 has 16 residues. Germline CDR1 and CDR2: SGHRS and YFSETQ. In DNA, the CDR3 is TGCGCCAGCAGCTTGATGGGACAGGGGGCCGGCGGGGAGCAGTACTTC. Translated: CASSLMGQGAGGEQYF.

The chain links TRBV6-1 to TRBJ1-2; no firm D call. With 4 bases removed from V and 8 bases from J, the gap between germline ends came to 11 bases. CDR3 length: 12 residues. In germline, CDR1 is MNHNS, CDR2 SASEGT. The CDR3 region has the DNA TGTGCCAGCAGTGTGCGGGTGAAGGGCTACACCTTC. It yields the protein CASSVRVKGYTF.

The rearrangement joins TRBV18 to TRBJ2-5; TRBD2 agrees at 8 bases. Germline V lookup: CDR1 KGHSH, CDR2 LQKENI. V lost 4 bases and J lost 4; bases outside the gene matches: 8. This CDR3 spans 15 amino acids. The CDR3, as DNA: TGTGCCAGCTCACGGCTACTCACTAGCGGAGAGACCCAGTACTTC. The encoded protein is CASSRLLTSGETQYF.

This rearrangement joins TRBV19 to TRBJ1-2; the D is unclear. The germline gives CDR1 LNHDA, CDR2 SQIVND (reference sequence). The CDR3 spans 15 residues. Deletions cut 6 bases from V and 8 bases from J, with 22 bases between. DNA for the CDR3: TGTGCCAGTAGGCCAGGACCTTACATATCTGCCGGCTACACCTTC. Protein sequence: CASRPGPYISAGYTF.

V gene TRBV5-1 combines with J gene TRBJ2-2; 8 bases align to TRBD1. Germline CDR1 SGHRS, CDR2 YFSETQ. The CDR3 spans 16 residues. Unmatched junction bases numbered 10, after V lost 4 bases and J lost 5 bases. CDR3 in DNA: TGCGCCAGCAGCAAGCTACTAGGACAGGGAACCGGGGAGCTGTTTTTT. Translating it yields CASSKLLGQGTGELFF.